Listed below are T cell receptor beta chains from one sample, sequenced in a study of metastatic and nonmetastatic thyroid tumors. With MiXCR, TCRdb called clones anew from the PCR reads. Counted here are around 15,000 clones, roughly 24% occurring once; the ten biggest clones make up 10% to 15%. Sequencing was done on a sample of tumor tissue. These receptor sequences come from a male donor with papillary thyroid cancer or a benign thyroid nodule (not recorded which). Some clones in this sample may be carry-over from other donors' samples. Each CDR3 is given with its conserved first and last residue. The D gene is left open where the match is weak. The size entry is marked missing in some rows and otherwise reads once, few, many or a size class.

>TRBV30|NA|NA|TRBJ1-1
CAWSPNRGTEAFF
TGTGCCTGGAGCCCAAATAGGGGGACTGAAGCTTTCTTT
>TRBV6-4|TRBD1|NA|TRBJ1-1
CASSDTSRGTEAFF
TGTGCCAGCAGTGACACCAGCAGGGGGACTGAAGCTTTCTTT
>TRBV20-1|NA|many|TRBJ1-4
CSARDPKVGEKLFF
TGCAGTGCTAGAGATCCTAAGGTCGGAGAAAAACTGTTTTTT
>TRBV7-3|NA|NA|TRBJ2-1
CASSLAEYNEQFF
TGTGCCAGCAGCTTAGCGGAGTACAATGAGCAGTTCTTC
>TRBV9|NA|NA|TRBJ2-6
CASATPSGANVLTF
TGTGCCAGCGCGACACCCTCTGGGGCCAACGTCCTGACTTTC
>TRBV5-4|NA|many|TRBJ2-5
CASHQTGRQETQYF
TGTGCCAGCCACCAAACAGGGCGACAAGAGACCCAGTACTTC
>TRBV6-1|TRBD1|medium-sized|TRBJ2-7
CASILGQGNFYEQYF
TGTGCCAGCATTCTGGGACAGGGGAATTTCTACGAGCAGTACTTC
>TRBV4-1|TRBD2|once|TRBJ2-7
CASSQRLAGTYEQYF
TGCGCCAGCAGCCAACGACTAGCGGGAACCTACGAGCAGTACTTC
>TRBV10-1|NA|many|TRBJ2-1
CASSESGALLFF
TGCGCCAGCAGTGAGTCAGGGGCTCTTTTGTTCTTC
>TRBV6-1|NA|many|TRBJ2-2
CASDVGLGNTGELFF
TGTGCCAGCGACGTTGGGCTAGGAAACACCGGGGAGCTGTTTTTT
>TRBV10-3|NA|medium-sized|TRBJ2-7
CAILTHNYEQYF
TGTGCCATCTTGACGCATAACTACGAGCAGTACTTC
>TRBV19|TRBD2|medium-sized|TRBJ2-3
CASSIPLAGVADTQYF
TGTGCCAGTAGTATCCCGCTAGCGGGAGTTGCAGATACGCAGTATTTT
>TRBV6-1|NA|many|TRBJ2-4
CASTELAKNIQYF
TGTGCCAGCACCGAGCTAGCCAAAAACATTCAGTACTTC
>TRBV6-5|NA|many|TRBJ2-3
CASSYSGDTQYF
TGTGCCAGCAGTTACTCGGGAGATACGCAGTATTTT
>TRBV19|NA|few|TRBJ2-3
CASTAGPSTDTQYF
TGTGCCAGTACTGCAGGCCCTAGCACAGATACGCAGTATTTT
>TRBV10-3|TRBD1|few|TRBJ2-2
CAIRTGSDTGELFF
TGTGCAATACGGACAGGGTCCGACACCGGGGAGCTGTTTTTT
>TRBV5-5|NA|NA|TRBJ1-3
CASSPQGTGNTIYF
TGTGCCAGCAGCCCACAGGGCACTGGAAACACCATATATTTT
>TRBV20-1|NA|medium-sized|TRBJ2-1
CSARDRGSDNEQFF
TGCAGTGCTAGAGATCGGGGATCGGACAATGAGCAGTTCTTC
>TRBV2|TRBD2|NA|TRBJ2-5
CASSGIAGGSRETQYF
TGTGCCAGCAGTGGTATAGCGGGGGGGTCTCGGGAGACCCAGTACTTC
>TRBV2|NA|many|TRBJ2-3
CASSPDTQYF
TGTGCCAGCAGTCCGGATACGCAGTATTTT
>TRBV30|NA|NA|TRBJ1-1
CAGWISPGTPNTEAFF
TGTGCCGGCTGGATAAGCCCCGGGACACCAAACACTGAAGCTTTCTTT
>TRBV6-1|TRBD1|few|TRBJ2-2
CASSERGGQGATGELFF
TGTGCCAGCAGCGAAAGGGGGGGACAGGGGGCGACCGGGGAGCTGTTTTTT
>TRBV29-1|TRBD1|NA|TRBJ2-7
CSVVSSGQFYEQYF
TGCAGTGTTGTTTCCTCGGGACAGTTTTACGAGCAGTACTTC